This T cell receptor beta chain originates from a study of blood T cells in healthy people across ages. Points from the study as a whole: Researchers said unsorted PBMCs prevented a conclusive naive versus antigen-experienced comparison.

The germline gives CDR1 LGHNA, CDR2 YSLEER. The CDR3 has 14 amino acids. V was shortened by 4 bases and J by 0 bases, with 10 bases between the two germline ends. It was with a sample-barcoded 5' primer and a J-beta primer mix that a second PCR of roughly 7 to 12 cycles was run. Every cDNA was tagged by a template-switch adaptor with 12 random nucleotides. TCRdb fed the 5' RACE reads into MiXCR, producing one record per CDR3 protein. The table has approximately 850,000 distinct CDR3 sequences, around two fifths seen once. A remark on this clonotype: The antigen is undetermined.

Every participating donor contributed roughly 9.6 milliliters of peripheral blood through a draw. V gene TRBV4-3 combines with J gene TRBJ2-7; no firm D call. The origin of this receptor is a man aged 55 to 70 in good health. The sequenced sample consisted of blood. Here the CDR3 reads CASSPEYSSYEQYF. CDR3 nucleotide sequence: TGCGCCAGCAGCCCGGAATATTCCTCCTACGAGCAGTACTTC.